Sequencing of this TCR beta chain was carried out in a study of blood T cell repertoires in COVID-19. Study background: Sample material is recorded as cDNA or gDNA derived from T cells, B-cell-depleted T cells, or PBMCs.

The CDR3 has 15 amino acids. Germline lookup yields CDR1 MNHEY and CDR2 SVGAGI. V was trimmed by 0 bases and J by 6 bases, leaving 11 bases between them. In the original workflow: Estimates of nucleated cell counts were drawn from the amplification of reference gene primers. The repertoire was sequenced with immunoSEQ multiplex PCR; TCRdb's copy has only in-frame clones and lacks some. Clone size and V and J calls were adopted from that table, with D and trimming inferred from the DNA. Of 99,000 or so clones in the sample, roughly 91% are singletons; the top ten hold roughly 4.6%. This clone was detected only a few times.

The clonotype was recovered from a human donor in a cohort sampled during active COVID-19. This chain links TRBV6-5 with TRBJ2-2; maybe TRBD1 (5 bases). Specimen: peripheral blood. CDR3 nucleotide sequence: TGTGCCAGCAGTTACTCGACCCAGGGTTCCGGGGAGCTGTTTTTT. It specifies CASSYSTQGSGELFF.